This is a list of T cell receptor beta chains from one sample in a study of T-cell memory formation after mild COVID-19. One entry per CDR3 protein, called by TCRdb with MiXCR from the 5' RACE reads. The sample holds fewer than 650,000 distinct CDR3 sequences, about a fifth seen once. Specimen: PBMCs or a T cell subset sorted from them (not recorded which). Receptors originate from an adult woman who had mild COVID-19 (a few samples of this study predate the infection). Cell type and time point are not known. Each CDR3 is given with its conserved first and last residue. The order of the fields is J gene, D gene, V gene, clone size, CDR3 protein, CDR3 DNA. D genes are given only for firm matches. Size is stated for part of the rows, as once, few or many counts, or as a class when the clone is expanded.

J: TRBJ1-2; D: -; V: TRBV30; size: -; CDR3: CAWNPGDYGYTF; DNA: TGTGCCTGGAATCCAGGGGATTATGGCTACACCTTC
J: TRBJ2-5; D: -; V: TRBV3-1; size: few; CDR3: CASSQGWGDHETQYF; DNA: TGTGCCAGCAGCCAGGGTTGGGGGGACCATGAGACCCAGTACTTC
J: TRBJ1-1; D: -; V: TRBV18; size: -; CDR3: CASSGDGMNTEAFF; DNA: TGTGCCAGCTCCGGGGACGGAATGAACACTGAAGCTTTCTTT
J: TRBJ2-6; D: TRBD2; V: TRBV3-1; size: -; CDR3: CASSPGLAGELSGANVLTF; DNA: TGTGCCAGCAGCCCTGGACTAGCGGGAGAACTCTCTGGGGCCAACGTCCTGACTTTC
J: TRBJ2-3; D: TRBD1; V: TRBV5-1; size: -; CDR3: CASSVQGRRPTDTQYF; DNA: TGCGCCAGCAGCGTACAGGGGCGCCGACCCACAGATACGCAGTATTTT
J: TRBJ2-5; D: TRBD2; V: TRBV7-2; size: -; CDR3: CASSLKASGWQETQYF; DNA: TGTGCCAGCAGCTTAAAGGCTAGCGGGTGGCAAGAGACCCAGTACTTC
J: TRBJ1-5; D: -; V: TRBV27; size: few; CDR3: CASSITGFQPQHF; DNA: TGTGCCAGCAGTATTACAGGGTTCCAGCCCCAGCATTTT
J: TRBJ2-7; D: TRBD1; V: TRBV7-2; size: few; CDR3: CASSLVTLDRAGYEQYF; DNA: TGTGCCAGCAGCTTAGTCACCCTGGACAGGGCGGGGTACGAGCAGTACTTC
J: TRBJ2-6; D: -; V: TRBV20-1; size: many; CDR3: CSGRGSGANVLTF; DNA: TGCAGTGGTAGGGGCTCAGGGGCCAACGTCCTGACTTTC
J: TRBJ1-2; D: -; V: TRBV3-1; size: -; CDR3: CASSQEGSNYGYTF; DNA: TGTGCCAGCAGCCAAGAGGGAAGTAACTATGGCTACACCTTC
J: TRBJ2-5; D: -; V: TRBV11-3; size: -; CDR3: CASSSGGADGETQYF; DNA: TGTGCCAGCAGCTCCGGAGGGGCGGACGGAGAGACCCAGTACTTC
J: TRBJ2-7; D: TRBD2; V: TRBV7-3; size: -; CDR3: CASSPRLAGESYEQYF; DNA: TGTGCCAGCAGCCCCCGACTAGCGGGGGAGTCCTACGAGCAGTACTTC
J: TRBJ1-6; D: -; V: TRBV7-3; size: few; CDR3: CASSLRGGTDSPLHF; DNA: TGTGCCAGCAGTCTCCGTGGGGGAACGGATTCACCCCTCCACTTT
J: TRBJ2-6; D: TRBD1; V: TRBV4-2; size: many; CDR3: CASSQDINRGRTTGANVLTF; DNA: TGTGCCAGCAGCCAAGATATTAACAGGGGGAGAACGACTGGGGCCAACGTCCTGACTTTC
J: TRBJ2-7; D: -; V: TRBV25-1; size: few; CDR3: CASGKAGSYEQYF; DNA: TGTGCCAGCGGGAAGGCAGGATCCTACGAGCAGTACTTC
J: TRBJ2-5; D: -; V: TRBV5-4; size: -; CDR3: CASSFRGRRGLAPLGTQYF; DNA: TGTGCCAGCAGCTTCCGGGGGCGTAGGGGACTCGCACCTCTCGGGACCCAGTACTTC
J: TRBJ2-7; D: -; V: TRBV2; size: few; CDR3: CASSEGISYEQYF; DNA: TGTGCCAGCAGTGAAGGCATATCTTACGAGCAGTACTTC
J: TRBJ1-1; D: -; V: TRBV27; size: few; CDR3: CASSPRDSRDTEAFF; DNA: TGTGCCAGCAGTCCTCGGGATTCGCGGGACACTGAAGCTTTCTTT
J: TRBJ2-7; D: -; V: TRBV3-1; size: -; CDR3: CASSRGPSSEQYF; DNA: TGTGCCAGCAGCCGTGGACCTTCCTCCGAGCAGTACTTC
J: TRBJ1-3; D: -; V: TRBV5-1; size: few; CDR3: CASSPTGVVSGNTIYF; DNA: TGCGCCAGCAGCCCGACCGGGGTCGTATCTGGAAACACCATATATTTT
J: TRBJ2-3; D: TRBD2; V: TRBV19; size: few; CDR3: CASSPGLAGVDTQYF; DNA: TGTGCCAGTAGCCCGGGACTAGCGGGAGTTGATACGCAGTATTTT
J: TRBJ2-3; D: TRBD2; V: TRBV10-2; size: few; CDR3: CASRSSSGTRGNTQYF; DNA: TGCGCCAGCAGGTCATCCAGCGGGACTAGAGGAAATACGCAGTATTTT
J: TRBJ2-1; D: TRBD2; V: TRBV20-1; size: few; CDR3: CSARVSGGISYNEQFF; DNA: TGCAGTGCTAGAGTTAGCGGGGGGATCTCCTACAATGAGCAGTTCTTC
J: TRBJ2-5; D: -; V: TRBV5-4; size: once; CDR3: CASSAQKETQYF; DNA: TGTGCCAGCAGCGCGCAAAAAGAGACCCAGTACTTC
J: TRBJ2-3; D: TRBD2; V: TRBV2; size: -; CDR3: CASRRESNTQYF; DNA: TGTGCCAGTCGGCGGGAGTCGAATACGCAGTATTTT
J: TRBJ2-3; D: TRBD1; V: TRBV6-5; size: few; CDR3: CASSRTRDRSDTQYF; DNA: TGTGCCAGCAGTAGGACCCGGGACAGGTCAGATACGCAGTATTTT